The 15 T cell receptor beta chains listed next were all sequenced from one sample in a study of CD8 T cells in ankylosing spondylitis. MiXCR was run by TCRdb on the 5' RACE reads, yielding one entry per CDR3 protein. The sample yields about 15,000 distinct CDR3 sequences, approximately 3% seen once. Specimen: blood, either unsorted or a sorted T cell fraction (not recorded which). These receptors all come from a male donor with ankylosing spondylitis or in good health (not recorded which).

This clonotype is medium-sized (0.01 to 0.1%) within its sample. This rearrangement joins TRBV9 to TRBJ2-3, with a possible D match to TRBD1 (6 bases). V lost 3 bases, J lost 3 bases, and 11 bases lay in between. Germline V lookup: CDR1 SGDLS, CDR2 YYNGEE. This CDR3 spans 14 amino acids. This chain's CDR3 is CASSGTESTDTQYF. CDR3 in DNA: TGTGCCAGCAGCGGGACAGAGTCAACAGATACGCAGTATTTT. The whole variable domain, remainder taken from reference TRBV9 and TRBJ2-3, is DSGVTQTPKHLITATGQRVTLRCSPRSGDLSVYWYQQSLDQGLQFLIQYYNGEERAKGNILERFSAQQFPDLHSELNLSSLELGDSALYFCASSGTESTDTQYFGPGTRLTVL.

This clonotype occurred many times. V usage is TRBV9 and J usage is TRBJ2-3; possibly TRBD1 for D (6 bases). V was cut by 3 bases and J by 1 base, with 12 bases left in between. The V gene's germline CDR1 is SGDLS and CDR2 YYNGEE. CDR3 length: 15 amino acids. CDR3 residues: CASSDEGHGTDTQYF. The CDR3 DNA follows: TGTGCCAGCAGCGACGAGGGACACGGCACAGATACGCAGTATTTT.

This clonotype was picked up many times. This chain connects TRBV9 to TRBJ1-6; no reliable D call. V shed 0 bases and J shed 7 bases, with 14 bases lying between them. Germline loops: CDR1 SGDLS, CDR2 YYNGEE. The CDR3 sequence is 16 residues long. CDR3 loop: CASSVDSVLLNSPLHF. CDR3 in DNA: TGTGCCAGCAGCGTAGATTCTGTACTCCTGAATTCACCCCTCCACTTT. The full variable domain, its missing parts supplied by reference TRBV9 and TRBJ1-6, is DSGVTQTPKHLITATGQRVTLRCSPRSGDLSVYWYQQSLDQGLQFLIQYYNGEERAKGNILERFSAQQFPDLHSELNLSSLELGDSALYFCASSVDSVLLNSPLHFGNGTRLTVT.

This clonotype has a count of ten or more. The chain uses TRBV9 and TRBJ1-1; a possible D gene is TRBD1 (5 bases). Trimming cost V 1 base and J 6 bases, with 10 bases left between them. The length of the CDR3 is 13 residues. Germline loops: CDR1 SGDLS, CDR2 YYNGEE. The CDR3 DNA is TGTGCCAGCAGCGTAATCTGGGACTCTGAAGCTTTCTTT. This sequence encodes CASSVIWDSEAFF.

This clonotype was found many times. V usage is TRBV9 and J usage is TRBJ2-1; D is uncertain. The germline V gene has CDR1 SGDLS and CDR2 YYNGEE. V was trimmed by 0 bases and J by 7 bases, leaving 14 bases between them. The CDR3 covers 15 residues. The CDR3: CASSVVPRAINEQFF. CDR3 nucleotide sequence: TGTGCCAGCAGCGTAGTCCCCCGGGCCATAAATGAGCAGTTCTTC.

This clonotype was counted many times. This chain links TRBV9 with TRBJ2-5, with TRBD2 matching 11 bases. The CDR3 consists of 16 residues. V was pared by 0 bases and J by 1 base, with 2 bases of the junction left unmatched. Per the germline V gene, CDR1 is SGDLS and CDR2 is YYNGEE. The CDR3 coding sequence is TGTGCCAGCAGCGTAGGACTAGCGGGGTTCCAAGAGACCCAGTACTTC. Encoded protein: CASSVGLAGFQETQYF.

This clonotype was seen at least ten times. The genes are TRBV9 and TRBJ1-5; D not resolved. Germline V gene sequence: CDR1 SGDLS, CDR2 YYNGEE. V lost 0 bases and J 4 bases, leaving 5 bases between the germline ends. The CDR3 runs to 13 residues. The CDR3: CASSVDLNQPQHF. DNA for the CDR3: TGTGCCAGCAGCGTAGATCTTAATCAGCCCCAGCATTTT.

This clonotype was found many times. J is TRBJ2-5 and V is TRBV9; 8 bases are a match to TRBD2. Germline CDR1 is SGDLS and CDR2 is YYNGEE. V shed 0 bases and J 4 bases; nucleotides not matched to a gene: 8. This CDR3 has 16 amino acids. CDR3 bases: TGTGCCAGCAGCGTAGCTACGACTAGCGTAGGAGAGACCCAGTACTTC. Translation gives CASSVATTSVGETQYF.

This clonotype appeared many times. This chain joins TRBV9 and TRBJ1-4; D is unresolved. The CDR3 length is 16 residues. Germline values: CDR1 SGDLS, CDR2 YYNGEE. The V and J ends lost 0 bases and 8 bases respectively, with 17 bases between them. The CDR3 loop reads CASSVAPGTVGEKLFF. The CDR3 coding sequence is TGTGCCAGCAGCGTAGCTCCAGGTACAGTCGGGGAAAAACTGTTTTTT.

The chain recombines TRBV12-2 with TRBJ2-1; the table's D call TRBD2 went unverified against the DNA. TRBV12-2 is annotated as a pseudogene. This CDR3 region has 20 residues. CDR3 bases: TGTGCAAGTCGCTTAGAGAGGGAGTTTCCGCTTACTTTACATTACAATGAGCAGTTCTTC. Protein sequence: CASRLEREFPLTLHYNEQFF.

The sample holds many counts of this clonotype. In nucleotides, the CDR3 is TGTGCCAGCAGCCTGTCGCAAGGGGGCTACGAGCAGTACTTC. Encoded protein: CASSLSQGGYEQYF. The chain joins TRBV9 to TRBJ2-7, with D maybe TRBD1 (6 bases). Germline values: CDR1 SGDLS, CDR2 YYNGEE. The CDR3 is 14 amino acids. Between the trimmed V and J ends, which lost 4 bases and 3 bases, there was a span of 14 bases.

This clonotype showed up many times. The chain carries TRBV21-1 and TRBJ2-1; TRBD2 was called by the table and not checked on the DNA. TRBV21-1 is a pseudogene locus. The length of the CDR3 is 14 residues. CDR3 bases: TGTGCCAGCAGCGGACCCCGAGGGCTCAATGAGCAGTTCTTC. This encodes CASSGPRGLNEQFF.

This clonotype was seen at least ten times. The chain couples TRBV9 to TRBJ2-2; possible D gene TRBD2, 6 bases. The CDR3 totals 16 residues. CDR1 is SGDLS and CDR2 is YYNGEE in the germline V gene. Trimming removed 4 bases at V and 1 base at J, with 14 bases between. CDR3 DNA sequence: TGTGCCAGCAGCTCCGCTTTGCGGGAGAACACCGGGGAGCTGTTTTTT. It codes for CASSSALRENTGELFF.

This clonotype showed up many times. The chain joins TRBV9 to TRBJ2-5, with 8 bases that match TRBD2. CDR1 and CDR2 (germline): SGDLS, YYNGEE. The CDR3 contains 15 residues. The ends lost 0 bases at V and 5 bases at J; junction bases unmatched: 6. The CDR3 DNA reads TGTGCCAGCAGCGTAGTCGGCGGGGGGCACGAGACCCAGTACTTC. Protein: CASSVVGGGHETQYF.

This clonotype has at least ten counts. This sequence joins TRBV9 and TRBJ2-1, with TRBD1 matching 7 bases. Trimming cost V 2 bases and J 2 bases; bases outside gene matches: 7. Germline-derived CDR1 and CDR2 are SGDLS and YYNGEE. This CDR3 region has 16 residues. CDR3 DNA: TGTGCCAGCAGCGTTAATGACAGGGTGGCCTACAATGAGCAGTTCTTC. It encodes CASSVNDRVAYNEQFF.